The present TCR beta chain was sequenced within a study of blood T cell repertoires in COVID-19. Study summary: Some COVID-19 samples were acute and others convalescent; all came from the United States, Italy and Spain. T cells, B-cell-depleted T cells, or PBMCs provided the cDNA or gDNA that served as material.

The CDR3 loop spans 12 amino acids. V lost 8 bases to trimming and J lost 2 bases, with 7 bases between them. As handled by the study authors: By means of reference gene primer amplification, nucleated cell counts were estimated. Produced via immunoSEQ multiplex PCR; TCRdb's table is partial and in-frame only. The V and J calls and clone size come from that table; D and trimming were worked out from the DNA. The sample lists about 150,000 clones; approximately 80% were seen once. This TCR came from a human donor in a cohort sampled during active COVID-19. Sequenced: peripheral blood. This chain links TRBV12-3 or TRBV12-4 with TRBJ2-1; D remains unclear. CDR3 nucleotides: TGTGCCAGCGGCCGAACCTACAATGAGCAGTTCTTC. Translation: CASGRTYNEQFF.